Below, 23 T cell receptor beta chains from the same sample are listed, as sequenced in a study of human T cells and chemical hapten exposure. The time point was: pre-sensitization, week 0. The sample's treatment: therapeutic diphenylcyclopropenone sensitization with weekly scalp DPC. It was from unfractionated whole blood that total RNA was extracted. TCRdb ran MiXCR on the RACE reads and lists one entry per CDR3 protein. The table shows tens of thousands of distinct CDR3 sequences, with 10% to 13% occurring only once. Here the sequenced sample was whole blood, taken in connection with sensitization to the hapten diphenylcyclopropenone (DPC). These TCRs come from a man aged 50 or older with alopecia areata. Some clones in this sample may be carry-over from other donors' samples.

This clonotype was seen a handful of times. The CDR3 sequence: CASTEGGYEQYF. CDR3 DNA sequence: TGTGCCAGCACCGAAGGGGGCTACGAGCAGTACTTC. The chain carries TRBV3-1 and TRBJ2-7, with TRBD1 as a possible D gene (6 bases). Germline CDR1 is LGHDT and CDR2 is YNNKEL (reference sequence). Trimming took 7 bases from V and 3 from J, leaving 10 bases between them. This CDR3 region has 12 residues.

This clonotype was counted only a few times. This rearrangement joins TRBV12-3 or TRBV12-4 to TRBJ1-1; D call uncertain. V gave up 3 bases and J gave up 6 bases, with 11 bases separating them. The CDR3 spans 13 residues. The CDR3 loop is CASSFDTRAEAFF. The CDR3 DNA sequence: TGTGCCAGCAGTTTTGACACACGCGCTGAAGCTTTCTTT.

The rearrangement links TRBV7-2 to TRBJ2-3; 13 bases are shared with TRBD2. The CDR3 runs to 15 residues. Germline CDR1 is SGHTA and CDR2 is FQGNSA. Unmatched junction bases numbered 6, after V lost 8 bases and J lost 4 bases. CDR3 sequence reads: CASSRLAGGPDTQYF. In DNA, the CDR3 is TGTGCCAGCTCCAGACTAGCGGGAGGCCCAGATACGCAGTATTTT.

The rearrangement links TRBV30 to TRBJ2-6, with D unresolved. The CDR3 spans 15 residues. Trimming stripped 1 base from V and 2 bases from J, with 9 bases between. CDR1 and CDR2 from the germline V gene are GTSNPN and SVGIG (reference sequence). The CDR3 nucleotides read TGTGCCTGGAGTGGAAGTGTTACTGGGGCCAACGTCCTGACTTTC. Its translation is CAWSGSVTGANVLTF.

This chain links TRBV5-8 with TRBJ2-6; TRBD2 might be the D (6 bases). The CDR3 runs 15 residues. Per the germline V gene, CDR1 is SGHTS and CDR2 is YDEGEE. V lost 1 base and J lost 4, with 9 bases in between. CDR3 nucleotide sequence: TGTGCCAGCAGCTTGTATGCGGGAGGGGCCAACGTCCTGACTTTC. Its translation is CASSLYAGGANVLTF. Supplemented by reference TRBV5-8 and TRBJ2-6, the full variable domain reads EAGVTQSPTHLIKTRGQQATLRCSPISGHTSVYWYQQALGLGLQFLLWYDEGEERNRGNFPPRFSGRQFPNYSSELNVNALELEDSALYLCASSLYAGGANVLTFGAGSRLTVL.

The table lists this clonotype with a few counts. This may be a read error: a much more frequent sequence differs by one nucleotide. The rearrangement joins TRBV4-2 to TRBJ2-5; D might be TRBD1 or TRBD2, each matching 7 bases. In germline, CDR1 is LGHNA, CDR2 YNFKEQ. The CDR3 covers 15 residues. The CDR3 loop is CASSQGRDSGETRYF. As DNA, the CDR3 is TGTGCCAGCAGCCAAGGACGGGACAGCGGGGAGACCCGGTACTTC.

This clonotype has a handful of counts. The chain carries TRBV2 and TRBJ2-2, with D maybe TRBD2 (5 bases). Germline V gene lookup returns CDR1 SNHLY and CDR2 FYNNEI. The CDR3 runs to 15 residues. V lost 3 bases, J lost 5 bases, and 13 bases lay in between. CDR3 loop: CASSELASTTGELFF. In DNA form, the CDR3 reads TGTGCCAGCAGTGAGTTGGCTAGCACTACCGGGGAGCTGTTTTTT.

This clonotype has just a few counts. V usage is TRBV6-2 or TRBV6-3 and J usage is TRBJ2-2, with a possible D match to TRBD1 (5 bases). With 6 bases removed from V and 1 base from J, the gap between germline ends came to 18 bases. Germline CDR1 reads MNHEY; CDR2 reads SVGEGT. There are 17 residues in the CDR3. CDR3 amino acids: CASSRGRAGRNTGELFF. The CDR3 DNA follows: TGTGCCAGCAGCCGCGGACGGGCAGGGCGGAACACCGGGGAGCTGTTTTTT.

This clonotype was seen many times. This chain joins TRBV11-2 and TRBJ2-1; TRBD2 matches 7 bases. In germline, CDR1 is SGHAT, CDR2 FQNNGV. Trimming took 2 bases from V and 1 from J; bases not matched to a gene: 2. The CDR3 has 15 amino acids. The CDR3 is CASSLRRGSYNEQFF. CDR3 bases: TGTGCCAGCAGCTTACGGCGGGGGTCCTACAATGAGCAGTTCTTC.

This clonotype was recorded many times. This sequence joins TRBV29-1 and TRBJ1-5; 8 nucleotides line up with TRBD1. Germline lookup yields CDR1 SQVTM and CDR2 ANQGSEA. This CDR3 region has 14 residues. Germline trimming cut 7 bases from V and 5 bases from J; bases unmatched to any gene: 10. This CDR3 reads CSARTQGADQPQHF. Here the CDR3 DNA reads TGCAGCGCCCGGACTCAGGGGGCGGATCAGCCCCAGCATTTT. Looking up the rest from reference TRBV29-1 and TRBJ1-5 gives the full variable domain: SAVISQKPSRDICQRGTSLTIQCQVDSQVTMMFWYRQQPGQSLTLIATANQGSEATYESGFVIDKFPISRPNLTFSTLTVSNMSPEDSSIYLCSARTQGADQPQHFGDGTRLSIL.

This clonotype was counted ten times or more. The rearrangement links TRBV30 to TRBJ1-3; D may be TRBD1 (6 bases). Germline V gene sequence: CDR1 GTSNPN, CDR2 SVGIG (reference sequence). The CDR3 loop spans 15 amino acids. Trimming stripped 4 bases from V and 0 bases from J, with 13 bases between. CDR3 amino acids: CAWTPGTLSGNTIYF. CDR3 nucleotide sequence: TGTGCCTGGACCCCCGGGACACTCTCTGGAAACACCATATATTTT.

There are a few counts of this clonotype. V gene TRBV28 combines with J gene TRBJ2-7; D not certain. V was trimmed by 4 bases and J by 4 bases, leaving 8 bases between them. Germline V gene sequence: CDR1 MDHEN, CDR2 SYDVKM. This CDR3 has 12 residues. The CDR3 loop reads CASSSSRYEQYF. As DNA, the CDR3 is TGTGCCAGCAGTTCCTCCCGGTACGAGCAGTACTTC.

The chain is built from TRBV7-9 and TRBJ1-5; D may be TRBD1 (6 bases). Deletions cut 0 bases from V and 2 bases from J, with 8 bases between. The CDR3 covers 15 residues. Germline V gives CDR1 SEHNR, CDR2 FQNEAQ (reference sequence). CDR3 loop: CASSLAYRGNQPQHF. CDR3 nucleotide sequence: TGTGCCAGCAGCTTAGCGTACAGGGGCAATCAGCCCCAGCATTTT.

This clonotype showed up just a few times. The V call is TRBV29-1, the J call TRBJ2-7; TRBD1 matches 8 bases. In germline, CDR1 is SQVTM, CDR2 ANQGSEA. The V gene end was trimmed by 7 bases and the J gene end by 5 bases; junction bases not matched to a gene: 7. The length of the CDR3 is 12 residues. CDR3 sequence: CSAGQGFDEQYF. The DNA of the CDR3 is TGCAGCGCCGGACAGGGCTTCGACGAGCAGTACTTC.

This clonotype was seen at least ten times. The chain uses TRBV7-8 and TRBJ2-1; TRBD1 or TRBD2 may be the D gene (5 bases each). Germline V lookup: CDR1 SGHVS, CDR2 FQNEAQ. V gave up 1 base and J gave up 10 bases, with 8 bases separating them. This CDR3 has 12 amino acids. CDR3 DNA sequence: TGTGCCAGCAGCTTAGTGGGGGTCGAGCAGTTCTTC. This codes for CASSLVGVEQFF. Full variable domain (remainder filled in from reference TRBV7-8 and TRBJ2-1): GAGVSQSPRYKVAKRGQDVALRCDPISGHVSLFWYQQALGQGPEFLTYFQNEAQLDKSGLPSDRFFAERPEGSVSTLKIQRTQQEDSAVYLCASSLVGVEQFFGPGTRLTVL.

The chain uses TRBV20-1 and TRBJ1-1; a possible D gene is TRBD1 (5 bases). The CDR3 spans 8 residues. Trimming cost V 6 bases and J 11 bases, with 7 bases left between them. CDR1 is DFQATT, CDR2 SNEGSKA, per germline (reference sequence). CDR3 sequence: CSAWGAFF. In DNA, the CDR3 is TGCAGTGCGTGGGGGGCTTTCTTT.

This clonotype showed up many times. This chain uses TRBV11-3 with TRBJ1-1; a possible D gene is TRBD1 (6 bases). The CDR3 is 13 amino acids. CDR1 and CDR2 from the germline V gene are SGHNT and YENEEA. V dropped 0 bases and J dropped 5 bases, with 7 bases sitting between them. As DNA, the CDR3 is TGTGCCAGCAGCTTAGAAGGGGGGACTGAAGCTTTCTTT. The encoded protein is CASSLEGGTEAFF.

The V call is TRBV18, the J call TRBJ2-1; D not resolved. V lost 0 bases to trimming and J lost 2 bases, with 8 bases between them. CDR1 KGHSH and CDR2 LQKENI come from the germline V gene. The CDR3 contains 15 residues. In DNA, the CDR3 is TGTGCCAGCTCACCACCGTCGAAACCCTACAATGAGCAGTTCTTC. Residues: CASSPPSKPYNEQFF.

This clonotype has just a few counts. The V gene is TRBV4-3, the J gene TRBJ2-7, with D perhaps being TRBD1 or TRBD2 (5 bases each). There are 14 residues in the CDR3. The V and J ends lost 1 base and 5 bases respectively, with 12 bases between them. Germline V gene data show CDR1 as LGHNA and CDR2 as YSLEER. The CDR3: CASSQGGIRDEQYF. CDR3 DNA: TGCGCCAGCAGCCAAGGAGGGATCAGGGACGAGCAGTACTTC.

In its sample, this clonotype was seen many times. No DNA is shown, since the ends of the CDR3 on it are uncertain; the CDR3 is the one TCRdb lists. This CDR3 reads CASSLLLYQETQYF. The chain uses TRBV12-3 or TRBV12-4 and TRBJ2-5. The CDR3 length equals 14 residues, ends included.

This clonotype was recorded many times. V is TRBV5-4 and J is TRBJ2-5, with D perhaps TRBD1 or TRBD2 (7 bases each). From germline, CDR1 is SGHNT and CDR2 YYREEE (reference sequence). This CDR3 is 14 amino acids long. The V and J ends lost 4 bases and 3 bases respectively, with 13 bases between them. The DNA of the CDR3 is TGTGCCAGCAGCATTTCAGGGGGGGAAGAGACCCAGTACTTC. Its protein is CASSISGGEETQYF.

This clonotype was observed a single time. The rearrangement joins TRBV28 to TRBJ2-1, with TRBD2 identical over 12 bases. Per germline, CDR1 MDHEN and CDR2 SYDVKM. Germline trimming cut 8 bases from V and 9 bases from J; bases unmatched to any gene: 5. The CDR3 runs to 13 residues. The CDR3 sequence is CASRTSGTGEQFF. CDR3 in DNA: TGTGCCAGCCGGACTAGCGGGACGGGTGAGCAGTTCTTC.

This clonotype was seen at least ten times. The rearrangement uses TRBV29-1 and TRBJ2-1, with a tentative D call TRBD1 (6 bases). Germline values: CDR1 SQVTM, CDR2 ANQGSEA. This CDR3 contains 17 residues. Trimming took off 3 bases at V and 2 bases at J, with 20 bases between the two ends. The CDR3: CSVDGSPGTSTYNEQFF. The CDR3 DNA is TGCAGCGTTGATGGTTCCCCCGGGACATCGACCTACAATGAGCAGTTCTTC.